This T cell receptor (beta chain) was profiled in a study of blood T cell repertoires in COVID-19. Overall study context: Acute-phase and convalescent COVID-19 samples originated in the United States, Italy and Spain. Sources were T cells, B-cell-depleted T cells, or PBMCs; the material itself was cDNA or gDNA.

Germline V gene lookup returns CDR1 SGHTA and CDR2 FQGNSA. V was clipped by 4 bases and J by 8 bases, with 14 bases between them. The CDR3 has 13 amino acids. Authors' processing steps: Estimates of nucleated cell counts were drawn from the amplification of reference gene primers. Clones were read by immunoSEQ multiplex PCR, and TCRdb kept only the in-frame ones, dropping some. D and trimming were read from the DNA, whereas the V and J calls and clone size are those reported in that table. The profile shows more than 150,000 clones, 86% of them singletons. This clone came up a few times. Sequencing was done on a sample of peripheral blood. The TCR was taken from a man aged 18 to 29 with acute or convalescent COVID-19. The gene calls are TRBV7-2 and TRBJ1-2; D not resolved. CDR3 in amino acids: CASSSRGLWGYTF. CDR3 DNA sequence: TGTGCCAGCAGCTCCCGAGGTCTCTGGGGCTACACCTTC.